Listed below are T cell receptor beta chains from one sample, sequenced in a study of T cells in Graves' hyperthyroidism and ophthalmopathy. One entry per CDR3 protein, called by TCRdb with MiXCR from the multiplex PCR reads. The repertoire holds 240,000 or so distinct CDR3 sequences, 16% seen once, with more than 25% in the top ten. Material: blood. The receptors shown here come from a woman between 18 and 30 years old with Graves' ophthalmopathy. Each CDR3 is given with its conserved first and last residue. The D gene is left open where the match is weak. Size tells how often a clone was seen (once, few, many) or the class of an expanded clone, and some rows leave it out.

D: -; J: TRBJ1-1; V: TRBV6-9; size: -; DNA: TGTGCCAGCAGTTACTGGGGAGGGGACACTGAAGCTTTCTTT; CDR3: CASSYWGGDTEAFF
D: TRBD2; J: TRBJ2-1; V: TRBV2; size: once; DNA: TGTGCCAGCAGAGAACTAGCGGGGGGGTCATACAATGAGCAGTTCTTC; CDR3: CASRELAGGSYNEQFF
D: -; J: TRBJ2-1; V: TRBV4-3; size: few; DNA: TGCGCCAGCAGCCAGGGGGGGGCAGGGGCGGAGAATGAGCAGTTCTTC; CDR3: CASSQGGAGAENEQFF
D: -; J: TRBJ2-6; V: TRBV5-8; size: -; DNA: TGTACCAGCAGCTTCCTCTCTGGGGCCAACGTCCTGACTTTC; CDR3: CTSSFLSGANVLTF
D: TRBD1; J: TRBJ1-6; V: TRBV9; size: many; DNA: TGTGCCAGCAGCGAGAGACCCGGGACAGGCGCTAATTCACCCCTCCACTTT; CDR3: CASSERPGTGANSPLHF
D: -; J: TRBJ2-7; V: TRBV15; size: many; DNA: TGTGCCACCAGCAGAGGACAGTTCTACGAGCAGTACTTC; CDR3: CATSRGQFYEQYF
D: -; J: TRBJ2-5; V: TRBV20-1; size: -; DNA: TGCAGTGCGAGTACCAATCAAGAGACCCAGTACTTC; CDR3: CSASTNQETQYF
D: -; J: TRBJ2-7; V: TRBV11-2; size: many; DNA: TGTGCCAGCAGCTTAGGGGCGGGGCCCAGCTACGAGCAGTACTTC; CDR3: CASSLGAGPSYEQYF
D: TRBD1; J: TRBJ1-2; V: TRBV25-1; size: few; DNA: TGTGCCAGCAGTGAACAGGGGGCGCGTGGCTACACCTTC; CDR3: CASSEQGARGYTF
D: -; J: TRBJ1-3; V: TRBV20-1; size: many; DNA: TGCAGTGCTATAAGACCGGGTGGAAACACCATATATTTT; CDR3: CSAIRPGGNTIYF
D: TRBD2; J: TRBJ2-7; V: TRBV12-3/TRBV12-4; size: -; DNA: TGTGCCAGCAGGTCCGGACTAGCGGTCTACGAGCAGTACTTC; CDR3: CASRSGLAVYEQYF
D: -; J: TRBJ2-5; V: TRBV11-1; size: -; DNA: TGTGCCAGCAGCTTAGAAGCGCTGGCGGAGACCCAGTACTTC; CDR3: CASSLEALAETQYF
D: -; J: TRBJ2-2; V: TRBV6-1; size: many; DNA: TGTGCCAGCCCCAGGGATACGAACACCGGGGAGCTGTTTTTT; CDR3: CASPRDTNTGELFF
D: TRBD2; J: TRBJ2-7; V: TRBV6-2/TRBV6-3; size: many; DNA: TGTGCCAGCAGTTACTCTAGCGGGATAGACGAGCAGTACTTC; CDR3: CASSYSSGIDEQYF
D: TRBD2; J: TRBJ2-7; V: TRBV12-3/TRBV12-4; size: many; DNA: TGTGCCAGCAGTTTAAACTCAGGGCTAGCGGGGGACGGCGAGCAGTACTTC; CDR3: CASSLNSGLAGDGEQYF